This T cell receptor (beta chain) was documented in a study of blood T cell repertoires in COVID-19. Study background: T cells, B-cell-depleted T cells, or PBMCs provided the cDNA or gDNA that served as material.

Libraries were prepared by immunoSEQ multiplex PCR; TCRdb keeps only in-frame clonotypes and omits some of them. The repertoire consists of some 130,000 clones, with 75% to 90% occurring once and the leading ten covering around 2.5%. Donors in Cohort 3 counted as recovered after two negative PCRs, clearance, or symptom resolution. The sequence derives from a woman in her fifties or sixties who had recovered from COVID-19. Sample: PBMCs or T cells enriched from blood (not recorded which).

The CDR3 loop reads CASSQGQHYTGELFF. Written as DNA, the CDR3 is TGTGCCAGCAGCCAGGGACAACATTACACCGGGGAGCTGTTTTTT. This chain uses TRBV7-6 with TRBJ2-2; tentative D call: TRBD1 (6 bases). Germline V gives CDR1 SGHVS, CDR2 FNYEAQ. Trimming left V 5 bases short and J 3 bases short, with 13 bases between. CDR3 length equals 15 residues. Full variable domain (outside the CDR3, taken from reference TRBV7-6 and TRBJ2-2): GAGVSQSPRYKVTKRGQDVALRCDPISGHVSLYWYRQALGQGPEFLTYFNYEAQQDKSGLPNDRFSAERPEGSISTLTIQRTEQRDSAMYRCASSQGQHYTGELFFGEGSRLTVL.